This TCR beta chain emerged from a study of cytomegalovirus exposure and HLA in healthy donors (dated 2017 in TCRdb). Regarding the research as a whole: According to an earlier analysis of around 600 of the donors, about 190 million T cells yielded 90 million to 130 million unique TCR beta sequences and about 300 Gb of sequence data. Approximately 300 gigabases of sequencing data and about 92 million unique TCR sequences made up an early release that covered 640 HLA-typed donors. Of the 398 genotyped donors, 65% to 90% were placed in the genetic ancestry cluster associated with self-reported Caucasian donors. The study aimed to test whether cataloging public T cell receptors could reveal signatures of past pathogen exposure. Using immunosequencing, the study profiled T cell repertoires from 500 to 800 subjects and related those repertoires to cytomegalovirus serostatus. Along with the approximately 650-subject first cohort, a separate validation cohort of some 130 different subjects was used. To predict cytomegalovirus infection status, the study brought together high-throughput TCR immunosequencing, statistical association of individual TCRs with disease status, and machine learning. A later analysis re-analyzed previously published TCR beta repertoires from about 600 donors and added high-resolution HLA genotyping to study TCR occurrence patterns. Rather than drawing on any new phenotypic data, the later analysis identified candidate immune exposures from TCR beta sequences and the way those sequences occurred across donors. An earlier analysis of some 600 of the donors applied high-throughput TCR beta sequencing to assess whether each TCR beta V gene segment acted as functional or pseudogenic. Donor age, sex, ethnicity and CMV serostatus were compiled alongside the repertoire data. Genome-wide SNP genotypes for about 65% of the 666 donors were used in a later genetic analysis, which treated that subset as a discovery cohort. All discovery cohort repertoires had been generated on a single sequencing platform. HLA typing covered class I and class II loci at four-digit resolution. Typing coverage differed by locus: A, B, C, DRB1 and DQB1 were typed in roughly 629-640 donors, DQA1 in 522, DPA1 in 600 to 610, and DPB1 in just under 490. Because of strong linkage in the cohort, roughly 5 DR-DQ haplotypes were treated as single units for association and clustering. Across some 400 genotyped donors of the cohort, an average of about 220,000 unique TCR beta nucleotide sequences per donor were sequenced, and roughly 18% of those sequences were non-productive. The study at large found these results: Linkage disequilibrium might explain the correlated functional status among segregating V segments, but an unknown experimental factor could not be ruled out. The classifier was reported to diagnose cytomegalovirus status with high specificity and sensitivity in both the original cohort and the validation cohort. This cohort had only TCR beta chains sequenced, and the lack of alpha or paired-chain data limited which features could be detected. In a later genetic analysis, a missense DCLRE1C variant was associated with V-gene and J-gene trimming of TCR beta chains, and the association was replicated in an independent cohort. The study gave a list of 150 to 200 TCR beta chains associated with cytomegalovirus. According to the authors, the approach could potentially be generalized to other disease states and immunological phenotypes. Roughly uniform sequencing depth across donors was assumed in presence/absence analyses, although this assumption may not hold. In a later analysis, HLA-associated TCR beta chains showed more clonal expansion and lower generation probabilities than non-associated chains that were equally common. In a later genetic analysis, fewer N-insertions in productive TCRs were reported among donors in an Asian-associated ancestry cluster than the roughly 640-donor mean. In a later analysis, several top co-occurrence clusters were reported to appear linked to parvovirus B19, influenza, CMV and Epstein-Barr virus. While some public TCRs were present in many individuals, most TCR sequences turned up only very rarely across donors. Because HLA typing was missing for some donors at each locus, association tests included only the typed subset. The 87-base-pair reads could not distinguish some IMGT-functional V segments, including TRBV6-2 and TRBV6-3, so those segments were excluded. An earlier analysis of some 560 of the donors showed that most TCR beta V segments appeared in productive rearrangements either about 87% or about 30% of the time, which broadly matched IMGT annotations. Because counts were too low, roughly 18 rarely observed V segments, including chromosome 9 orphons, were left out of the earlier analysis of 500 to 750 of the donors. A further reported finding was that TCR beta sequences accurately predicted the HLA-A and HLA-B alleles for most subjects in the first cohort. In vitro tests confirmed that a few of the cytomegalovirus-associated TCR beta chains recognize cytomegalovirus antigens. In a later analysis, TCR association rates were found to vary across HLA loci, with the most associated TCRs seen for DRB1 alleles and the fewest for HLA-C alleles. The only immune exposure information available for the cohort was CMV serostatus. In a later analysis, around 17,000 TCR beta sequences were associated with specific HLA alleles at a false discovery rate of 0.05. A cluster of highly shared sequence variants was judged likely to be a technical artifact of the sequencing pipeline. Strong co-occurrence of HLA alleles, especially DR and DQ, made assigning TCR associations to individual alleles difficult. According to a later analysis, most CMV-associated TCR beta chains appeared to be HLA-restricted, and the HLA associations seemed to be driven largely by CMV exposure.

Reading from cysteine to phenylalanine, the CDR3 counts 12 amino acids. Solely the CDR3 DNA is kept, with 36 bases framed from the first base. CDR1 GTSNPN and CDR2 SVGIG are derived from the germline V gene (reference sequence). The trim is 3 bases for V and 8 bases for J, with a gap of 13 bases between the germline ends. This clone is a singleton in its sample. Its antigen target is currently unknown. Per-nucleotide qualities are absent, and no much larger clonotype sits a single base away. The cohort comprised 666 healthy bone marrow donors. Cohort members were all nominally healthy when sampled, although unrecorded immune exposures were likely present. The donor tested CMV seronegative and was one of the 352 seronegative cohort members. Every donor gave a peripheral blood sample, and the peripheral blood mononuclear cells from that sample were used for TCR beta sequencing. The Qiagen DNeasy Blood Extraction Kit was used to extract genomic DNA from the blood cell samples.

Libraries were prepared through the immunoSEQ multiplex PCR assay. The multiplex PCR relied on a mix of 60 forward primers for TCR Vbeta segments and 13 reverse primers for TCR Jbeta segments. Amplification of the CDR3 region of rearranged TCR beta genes was performed with a multiplex PCR assay on genomic DNA. The amplified TCR beta libraries were sequenced on the Illumina HiSeq System as 87-base-pair reads. On the authors' methods: Across the 700 or so repertoires, a later analysis counted 80 million or so unique TCR beta chains, approximately 12 million of which were shared by at least two donors. A nearest-neighbor algorithm error-corrected the raw reads and collapsed the reads into unique sequences, merging closely related sequences to remove PCR and sequencing errors. CDR3 sequences were aligned to IMGT reference sequences to assign V, D and J gene segments. For a sequence to be retained, at least a six-nucleotide match to both a V gene segment and a J gene segment was required. Rearrangements were classified as productive when the CDR3 lacked stop codons and remained in frame with V and J, and all other rearrangements were classified as non-productive. CDR3 was defined by IMGT convention, running from the second conserved V-encoded cysteine to the conserved J-encoded phenylalanine. The earlier analysis of 500 to 750 of the donors excluded any sequence lacking an unambiguous match to a single V gene segment. An earlier analysis of roughly 590 of the donors called V segments functional above 56.7% productive rearrangements and segregating when the between-donor standard deviation exceeded 5%. A statistical classification framework was built to diagnose cytomegalovirus status from the catalog of TCR beta chain sequences. In a later analysis, TCR nucleotide sequences were compared against IMGT/GENE-DB human TR gene sequences so that V and J genes could be assigned. A later analysis assigned CDR3 sequences and most-parsimonious VDJ recombination scenarios with the TCRdist pipeline. In a later analysis, each TCR beta chain was defined by its CDR3 amino acid sequence together with its V-gene family, and reads without a unique V-gene family were excluded. To address suspected cross-contamination and a sequencing artifact, a later analysis removed roughly 640 highly shared, low-generation-probability nucleotide sequences. For each public chain, a later analysis derived a clonal expansion index from normalized ranks of inferred template counts within each repertoire. In a later analysis, generation probabilities were computed with a VDJ recombination model fitted to out-of-frame rearrangements, and the resulting probabilities were checked against IGoR. In a later analysis, TCR-TCR, TCR-HLA and TCR-CMV co-occurrence was scored with hypergeometric tests, and a repertoire-size bias correction was applied to TCR pairs. In a later analysis, false discovery rates were estimated by permuting HLA or CMV assignments 20 times. In a later analysis, co-occurring TCRs were grouped with DBSCAN, and TCRdist sequence similarity was added when clustering was performed within HLA-allele-positive subsets. For co-occurrence clustering, repertoires with fewer than 30,000 or more than 120,000 public chains were excluded, along with 4 to 6 repertoires with anomalous nucleotide sharing. The clones in this table, taken by TCRdb from immuneACCESS, are in-frame only. Not every clone is retained; where verified, under half of the shortfall comes from an unresolved V gene, and the cause of the rest is unknown. Clone size and V and J calls were adopted from that table, with D and trimming inferred from the DNA. In this sample the table shows 200,000 to 250,000 clones, approximately 81% of which occur a single time. The leading ten clones occupy about 0.25% of the sample.

The sample comprised PBMCs. The receptor comes from a girl aged 2 to 9 in good health and CMV-seronegative. The chain links TRBV30 with TRBJ1-2, with TRBD1 as a weak D call on 6 bases. The base sequence is TGTGCCTGGAGCCCTGGGACATCCGGCTACACCTTC. Its protein is CAWSPGTSGYTF.